One T cell receptor beta chain is described in this entry. Its antigen is unknown. Naive-designated CD8 cells lacked CD45RO, were positively enriched for CCR7, and omitted terminally differentiated effector memory CD45RA+ cells. Germline lookup yields CDR1 SGDLS and CDR2 YYNGEE. The CDR3 has 16 residues. V trimming: 4 bases; J trimming: 4 bases; junction bases outside the gene matches: 7. These data are taken from a study of shared clonotypes between healthy human individuals. On the study more broadly: CD4 naive cells filled three plates per donor, CD4 memory three, CD8 naive two and CD8 memory one.

DNA at around 190 ng, around 30,000 T cell genomes, went into sorted-subset replicate PCRs. The method was immunoSEQ multiplex PCR; TCRdb's version includes in-frame clones alone and lacks a portion of them. In the table there are about 2.1 million clones, over 85% of which are singletons. Study-wide points: Generation probability values for non-shared clonotypes were lower than those for clonotypes shared by all four donors. Naive CD4 clonotypes were shared across a handful of donors at about 5%.

The rearrangement links TRBV9 to TRBJ2-1; TRBD2 agrees at 11 bases. The sequence was collected from a man between 18 and 35 years old in good health. Some clones in this sample may be carry-over from other donors' samples. Sequencing input: naive CD8+ T cells from PBMCs. As DNA, the CDR3 is TGTGCCAGCAGCCCCCGGGGACTAGCGGATTACAATGAGCAGTTCTTC. Its protein product is CASSPRGLADYNEQFF.